This T cell receptor (beta chain) is drawn from a study of blood T cells in healthy people across ages. Using a J-beta primer mix together with a sample-barcoded 5' primer, a second PCR was run for roughly 7 to 11 cycles. TCRdb re-called the 5' RACE reads with MiXCR, one entry per CDR3 protein. Here the sample spans 550,000 to 750,000 distinct CDR3 sequences, more than 20% being singletons. The sample holds a few counts of this clonotype. Its specificity is unknown. The CDR3 sequence is 15 residues long. Notes on the study in general: More naive CD4+ cells and higher diversity marked long-lived donors relative to aged donors.

The receptor was derived from a man between 65 and 85 years old in good health. This chain connects TRBV21-1 to TRBJ1-1. TRBV21-1 counts as a pseudogene. The material sequenced was blood. Here the CDR3 reads CASSKDCKEGTEAFF. DNA of the CDR3: TGTGCCAGCAGCAAAGATTGTAAAGAAGGAACTGAAGCTTTCTTT.